This TCR beta chain was recorded in a study of cytomegalovirus exposure and HLA in healthy donors. A note on this clone: The antigen remains undetermined.

Study results and limitations: A later analysis reportedly identified an Asian-associated ancestry cluster as carrying fewer N-insertions than the approximately 640-donor mean. Differences between HLA loci emerged in a later analysis of TCR association rates, with DRB1 most and HLA-C fewest. A later analysis linked around 17,000 TCR beta sequences to HLA alleles at 0.05 false discovery rate.

The PCR used 60 Vbeta and 13 Jbeta primers. The data were produced by immunoSEQ multiplex PCR, yet TCRdb's version contains in-frame clones alone and is incomplete. Here the sample spans approximately 220,000 clones, 65% to 85% being singletons. The sequence was collected from a young man in good health and CMV-seronegative. Sequenced sample: PBMCs.

The CDR3: CASSWTSTAGELFF. The CDR3 DNA reads TGTGCCAGCAGTTGGACTAGCACCGCCGGGGAGCTGTTTTTT. This chain links TRBV27 with TRBJ2-2, with 8 bases fitting TRBD2. The V gene end was trimmed by 4 bases and the J gene end by 6 bases; junction bases not matched to a gene: 4. Per germline, CDR1 MNHEY and CDR2 SMNVEV (reference sequence). The CDR3 contains 14 residues.